This entry features one T cell receptor (beta chain) sequence. Only a few counts were recorded for this clonotype. The clone's antigen remains unknown. Qualities for individual bases were not recorded, and no much larger clone is one base off. Interpreted using the paper, the treatment or condition label stands for: allogeneic hematopoietic cell transplantation with graft depleted of TCRalphabeta T cells and CD19 B cells. The transplant recipients were children given TCRalphabeta/CD19-depleted allogeneic hematopoietic cell grafts. The data originate from a study of T-cell reconstitution after alpha-beta-depleted transplantation in children (dated by TCRdb to between 2015 and 2016). Regarding the research as a whole: Using TCR repertoire profiling, the study quantitatively followed how T-cell immune reconstitution unfolded in children after TCRalphabeta/CD19-depleted allogeneic hematopoietic cell transplantation.

The V end loses 0 bases and the J end loses 2 bases, and a stretch of 20 bases separates them. Taken from cysteine to phenylalanine, the CDR3 has 18 residues. The CDR3 DNA has 54 bases and is translated from base 1. Reading the germline V gene gives CDR1 SGHTA and CDR2 FQGNSA. Library preparation employed PCR. The sequencer listed for this sample is Illumina HiSeq 2500. TCR libraries were prepared with molecular barcoding, using unique molecular identifiers to normalize TCRbeta repertoire quantification. The raw public data were reprocessed by TCRdb itself: fastp quality trimming at Q25, MiXCR clonotype calling, in-frame beta chains only. All rows with the same CDR3 protein become a single entry with the most common DNA and genes. The sample table records 130,000 or so distinct CDR3 sequences; 8.5% to 10% of these occur just once. The ten largest clones add up to around 24% of the sample. Study-wide findings and limitations: The apparently early alphabetaT-cell count recovery about two months after transplant was reportedly dependent on only several hundred rapidly expanded clones derived from non-depleted graft cells. Over the following months the frequencies of hyperexpanded clones went down, and after one year T-cell counts and TCRbeta diversity were mostly credited to newly produced T cells. In some patients, the high TCRbeta diversity seen at day 60 was put down to recipient T cells and intrathymic progenitors that had survived conditioning.

This TCR was sampled from a girl under three years old who had a stem cell transplant for combined immunodeficiency, so the T cells may come from the graft donor. Recombination joined TRBV7-2 with TRBJ2-7, with no confident D gene call. The starting material was PBMCs, mostly from graft donor cells, obtained 180 days after TCRalphabeta/CD19-depleted stem cell transplant. The DNA reads as follows: TGTGCCAGCAGCTTAGCCCCAATAGGGTCTGCAGAAGCCTACGAGCAGTACTTC. This translates into CASSLAPIGSAEAYEQYF.